The rows below give T cell receptor beta chains drawn from one sample of a study of shared clonotypes between healthy human individuals. Method: immunoSEQ multiplex PCR; TCRdb's copy keeps in-frame clones and lacks some. Among about 2 million clones, about 95% were seen once, and the ten largest hold around 1%. Sequencing input: naive CD8+ T cells sorted from blood. The source of these receptors is a man aged 18 to 35 in good health. The CDR3 runs from the conserved cysteine through the conserved F or W. D genes are given only for firm matches. Clone size is shown for a subset of rows, as once, few, many or a class of expanded clone.

>once|TRBV29-1|12|-|TRBJ2-2
TGCAGCGCCCCAAACGGGGCCGGGGAGCTGTTTTTT
CSAPNGAGELFF
>-|TRBV6-5|15|TRBD1|TRBJ2-7
TGTGCCAGCAGTTACGTTCGGGACAGGACGTACGAGCAGTACTTC
CASSYVRDRTYEQYF
>-|TRBV28|11|-|TRBJ1-2
TGTGCCAGCAGTTTATTGCAAGGCTACACCTTC
CASSLLQGYTF
>-|TRBV10-3|16|TRBD2|TRBJ2-5
TGTGCCATCAGGGGGGGACTAGCGGGTGTTCAAGAGACCCAGTACTTC
CAIRGGLAGVQETQYF
>-|TRBV2|15|-|TRBJ2-1
TGTGCCAGCAGTTGGTCCCTAGAGAACTACAATGAGCAGTTCTTC
CASSWSLENYNEQFF
>-|TRBV7-6|15|TRBD1|TRBJ2-7
TGTGCCAGCAGCCTGGGGACAGGCTCCAGATACGAGCAGTACTTC
CASSLGTGSRYEQYF
>-|TRBV5-1|13|-|TRBJ2-7
TGCGCCAGCAGCCTCCCGGACAGCTACGAGCAGTACTTC
CASSLPDSYEQYF
>-|TRBV25-1|15|TRBD1|TRBJ2-2
TGTGCCAGCAGTGAGACAGGGGGCAACACCGGGGAGCTGTTTTTT
CASSETGGNTGELFF
>-|TRBV19|15|-|TRBJ2-7
TGTGCCAGTAGTATGCGTAGGGGGGGCTCCTACGAGCAGTACTTC
CASSMRRGGSYEQYF
>-|TRBV11-2|15|-|TRBJ2-2
TGTGCCAGCAGCTATCTCTCAACTAACACCGGGGAGCTGTTTTTT
CASSYLSTNTGELFF
>-|TRBV28|11|-|TRBJ2-1
TGTGCCAGCAGTTTGGGGGTTGAGCAGTTCTTC
CASSLGVEQFF
>-|TRBV4-1|17|TRBD1|TRBJ2-6
TGCGCCAGCAGCCCGGAGACAGGGAAGTCTGGGGCCAACGTCCTGACTTTC
CASSPETGKSGANVLTF
>-|TRBV9|13|-|TRBJ1-5
TGTGCCAGCAGTCAAGACACCGATCAGCCCCAGCATTTT
CASSQDTDQPQHF
>-|TRBV9|15|-|TRBJ1-1
TGTGCCAGCAGCGTAGGCACGAAACGGGACACTGAAGCTTTCTTT
CASSVGTKRDTEAFF
>-|TRBV7-7|13|-|TRBJ1-1
TGTGCTAGCAGCTTAGCGCTAGGGGGTGAAGCTTTCTTT
CASSLALGGEAFF
>-|TRBV7-6|12|-|TRBJ2-1
TGTGCCAGCAGTACTCGGAATAATGAGCAGTTCTTC
CASSTRNNEQFF
>-|TRBV7-9|16|-|TRBJ1-2
TGTGCCAGCAGCTTAGTGATGGCAGAAACTAACTATGGCTACACCTTC
CASSLVMAETNYGYTF
>-|TRBV4-1|16|TRBD1|TRBJ1-2
TGCGCCAGCAGCCAATTAGTGACAGGGGGCGCGGGGGGCTACACCTTC
CASSQLVTGGAGGYTF
>-|TRBV27|14|-|TRBJ2-7
TGTGCCAGCAGTTTCACTGCGTTTACCTACGAGCAGTACTTC
CASSFTAFTYEQYF
>-|TRBV2|15|TRBD1|TRBJ1-2
TGTGCCAGCAGTCGAGACCCGGGACAGTCTTATGGCTACACCTTC
CASSRDPGQSYGYTF
>-|TRBV6-1|12|TRBD1|TRBJ1-4
TGTGCCACCGACAGGGGAGGTGAAAAACTGTTTTTT
CATDRGGEKLFF
>-|TRBV4-1|12|-|TRBJ2-3
TGCGCCAGCAGCCCCGACTTGGATACGCAGTATTTT
CASSPDLDTQYF
>-|TRBV6-5|15|-|TRBJ2-3
TGTGCCAGCAGTTATGGGGTTCTGAGCACAGATACGCAGTATTTT
CASSYGVLSTDTQYF
>-|TRBV6-5|16|-|TRBJ2-7
TGTGCCAGCAGTTCCTGGGAGGCAGGTCCTTTACACGGGGGGTACTTC
CASSSWEAGPLHGGYF
>-|TRBV6-4|15|TRBD2|TRBJ2-1
TGTGCCAGCAGTGTTAACGGACTAGGGGAAAATGAGCAGTTCTTC
CASSVNGLGENEQFF
>-|TRBV4-3|15|-|TRBJ1-4
TGCGCCAGCAGCCAAGATTGGCAGCCTAATGAAAAACTGTTTTTT
CASSQDWQPNEKLFF
>-|TRBV27|13|-|TRBJ2-1
TGTGCCAGCAGTTTACATGGAGCCCATGAGCAGTTCTTC
CASSLHGAHEQFF
>once|TRBV27|12|-|TRBJ1-1
TGTGCCAGCAGTTTAAGAGGGTCTGAAGCTTTCTTT
CASSLRGSEAFF
>-|TRBV18|16|TRBD2|TRBJ2-1
TGTGCCAGCTCACCACTGGTAGCGGGAGCCGGAGACGAGCAGTTCTTC
CASSPLVAGAGDEQFF
>-|TRBV5-4|15|-|TRBJ1-6
TGTGCCAGCAGCTTACCGGACGGATATAATTCACCCCTCCACTTT
CASSLPDGYNSPLHF
>-|TRBV6-5|15|-|TRBJ1-5
TGTGCCAGCAGTTACTCGGAGGGAGAGAATCAGCCCCAGCATTTT
CASSYSEGENQPQHF
>-|TRBV6-5|15|-|TRBJ1-1
TGTGCCAGCAGTTACTCGGAAGGGTTTTACACTGAAGCTTTCTTT
CASSYSEGFYTEAFF
>-|TRBV5-1|14|-|TRBJ1-1
TGCGCCAGCAGCTTGGATGGGTTGGGCACTGAAGCTTTCTTT
CASSLDGLGTEAFF
>-|TRBV7-9|15|TRBD1|TRBJ2-7
TGTGCCAGCAGCTCAGAAGGACAGGGGGCCCACGAGCAGTACTTC
CASSSEGQGAHEQYF
>-|TRBV6-5|15|TRBD2|TRBJ2-1
TGTGCCAGCAGTTACTCGGCTAGCGGACCCAATGAGCAGTTCTTC
CASSYSASGPNEQFF
>-|TRBV7-6|16|-|TRBJ2-7
TGTGCCAGCAGCTTAGCGCCCGAGGGCGCGACCTACGAGCAGTACTTC
CASSLAPEGATYEQYF
>once|TRBV2|15|-|TRBJ2-1
TGTGCCAGCAGTGATGGACGGGTTACCTACAATGAGCAGTTCTTC
CASSDGRVTYNEQFF
>-|TRBV7-2|14|TRBD1|TRBJ1-1
TGTGCCAGCAGCTTATTACAGGGGATCACTGAAGCTTTCTTT
CASSLLQGITEAFF
>-|TRBV6-1|15|TRBD2|TRBJ2-7
TGTGCCAGCAGTGAACCGGGACTAGCGGGATACGAGCAGTACTTC
CASSEPGLAGYEQYF
>-|TRBV19|14|TRBD1|TRBJ1-1
TGTGCCAGTAGTTCCGACAGGGGTGCCACTGAAGCTTTCTTT
CASSSDRGATEAFF
>-|TRBV10-3|16|TRBD1|TRBJ1-2
TGTGCCATCAGTGAAGGTTTAGAACAGGGGGACTATGGCTACACCTTC
CAISEGLEQGDYGYTF
>-|TRBV9|13|-|TRBJ2-2
TGTGCCAGCAGCGCCGGACAGCCCGGGGAGCTGTTTTTT
CASSAGQPGELFF
>-|TRBV9|13|-|TRBJ2-7
TGTGCCAGCAGCGTAGGTTCCTCCTACGAGCAGTACTTC
CASSVGSSYEQYF
>-|TRBV11-2|15|-|TRBJ1-6
TGTGCCAGCAGCTTAGACACAGATTATAATTCACCCCTCCACTTT
CASSLDTDYNSPLHF
>-|TRBV30|13|-|TRBJ1-1
TGTGCCTGGGGAAAAGGGGGGAACACTGAAGCTTTCTTT
CAWGKGGNTEAFF
>-|TRBV6-5|14|TRBD1|TRBJ1-5
TGTGCCAGCAGTTCGACAGGGAGCAATCAGCCCCAGCATTTT
CASSSTGSNQPQHF
>once|TRBV13|15|TRBD1|TRBJ1-4
TGTGCCAGCAGCCAGAGGACAGGGGGGTATGAAAAACTGTTTTTT
CASSQRTGGYEKLFF
>few|TRBV6-5|14|-|TRBJ1-5
TGTGCCAGCAGTTACTCAAATGTTGGTCAGCCCCAGCATTTT
CASSYSNVGQPQHF
>-|TRBV5-4|13|-|TRBJ1-1
TGTGCCAGCAGCTTAGGGACTGAAACTGAAGCTTTCTTT
CASSLGTETEAFF
>-|TRBV28|14|TRBD1|TRBJ2-7
TGTGCCAGCACTGGGACAGGGGGTCTCTACGAGCAGTACTTC
CASTGTGGLYEQYF